These 22 T cell receptor beta chains were sequenced from one sample in a study of T cell clones after liver transplantation. The data were produced by immunoSEQ multiplex PCR, yet TCRdb's version contains in-frame clones alone and is incomplete. The sample includes 70,000 to 95,000 clones, 70% to 90% of them seen just once. The sequences come from CD4+ T cells from blood, collected at the 22-month timepoint. The receptors here all came from a human patient who received a liver transplant. Some of the T cells may derive from the graft donor.

The rearrangement uses TRBV6-8 and TRBJ2-4, with a tentative D call TRBD1 (6 bases). The CDR3 covers 14 residues. Germline CDR1 is MNHGY and CDR2 is SAAAGT. The V end was cut by 6 bases, the J end by 3 bases, with 12 bases between. CDR3 nucleotides: TGTGCCAGCAGGGGAACAGGGAGCAAAAACATTCAGTACTTC. As protein: CASRGTGSKNIQYF.

The chain combines TRBV7-2 with TRBJ1-4; TRBD1 agrees at 7 bases. The CDR3 has 18 amino acids. Germline V lookup: CDR1 SGHTA, CDR2 FQGNSA. Trimming took 3 bases from V and 7 from J; bases not matched to a gene: 17. The CDR3 sequence: CASSFNPTGEASVEKLFF. As DNA, the CDR3 is TGTGCCAGCAGCTTCAACCCTACAGGGGAGGCGTCGGTTGAAAAACTGTTTTTT.

As concerns this clone: At one boundary the junction diverges from the germline segment, which might be a read error. J is TRBJ1-2 and V is TRBV28, with D perhaps matching TRBD1 (6 bases). This CDR3 is built from 12 residues. Germline V gene data show CDR1 as MDHEN and CDR2 as SYDVKM. This chain's CDR3 is CASSRRTETSFF. The CDR3 DNA reads TGTGCCAGCAGCCGACGGACAGAGACCTCGTTCTTC.

The chain links TRBV12-5 to TRBJ2-2; D remains ambiguous. The CDR3 is made up of 15 amino acids. The germline V gene encodes CDR1 LGHNT and CDR2 FRNRAP. The ends were cut back, 6 bases at V and 2 bases at J, with 13 bases in the middle. The CDR3 here is CASGTAAFNTGELFF. The CDR3 DNA is TGTGCTAGTGGCACCGCGGCCTTTAACACCGGGGAGCTGTTTTTT.

CDR3 coding DNA: TGTGCCAGCAGCTTTTTCGGCGTGCGGGGGGGTAATGAAAAACTGTTTTTT. As protein: CASSFFGVRGGNEKLFF. V usage is TRBV7-9 and J usage is TRBJ1-4; D possibly corresponds to TRBD1 (5 bases). CDR1 and CDR2 (germline): SEHNR, FQNEAQ (reference sequence). CDR3 length: 17 residues. V lost 3 bases and J 4 bases, leaving 18 bases between the germline ends.

The table lists this clone with a count of one. Written as DNA, the CDR3 is TGTGCCAGCAGCTTAGCCCCCCAGGGAAGGAATGAGCAGTTCTTC. It encodes CASSLAPQGRNEQFF. The rearrangement joins TRBV7-9 to TRBJ2-1; possibly TRBD1 for D (5 bases). V dropped 0 bases and J dropped 7 bases, with 13 bases sitting between them. The V gene's germline CDR1 is SEHNR and CDR2 FQNEAQ (reference sequence). CDR3 size: 15 residues. Supplemented by reference TRBV7-9 and TRBJ2-1, the full variable domain reads DTGVSQNPRHKITKRGQNVTFRCDPISEHNRLYWYRQTLGQGPEFLTYFQNEAQLEKSRLLSDRFSAERPKGSFSTLEIQRTEQGDSAMYLCASSLAPQGRNEQFFGPGTRLTVL.

V usage is TRBV19 and J usage is TRBJ1-2, with D perhaps TRBD1 (5 bases). Trimming removed 3 bases at V and 5 bases at J, with 13 bases between. This CDR3 spans 14 amino acids. Germline CDR1 is LNHDA and CDR2 is SQIVND (reference sequence). CDR3 protein: CASSIPFGGYGYTF. CDR3 bases: TGTGCCAGTAGTATCCCCTTCGGGGGATATGGCTACACCTTC.

V and J are TRBV7-3 and TRBJ2-3; D call uncertain. Trimming left V 2 bases short and J 2 bases short, with 8 bases between. The germline V gene encodes CDR1 SGHTA and CDR2 FQGTGA. This CDR3 comprises 14 residues. The CDR3 DNA reads as TGTGCCAGCAGCTTAGATGGGATCACAGATACGCAGTATTTT. This translates into CASSLDGITDTQYF.

The V call is TRBV5-4, the J call TRBJ1-1, with D uncertain. V lost 4 bases, J lost 5 bases, and 15 bases lay in between. Germline V gene data show CDR1 as SGHNT and CDR2 as YYREEE (reference sequence). The CDR3 runs 14 residues. Here the CDR3 reads CASSLGWGGTEAFF. DNA for the CDR3: TGTGCCAGCAGCCTCGGCTGGGGTGGGACTGAAGCTTTCTTT.

V usage is TRBV7-2 and J usage is TRBJ2-5; D is ambiguous. The V and J ends lost 5 bases and 3 bases respectively, with 7 bases between them. The CDR3 runs to 12 residues. Per germline, CDR1 SGHTA and CDR2 FQGNSA. For the CDR3, the DNA is TGTGCCAGCAGCGATTCGGAAGAGACCCAGTACTTC. The encoded protein is CASSDSEETQYF.

About this clone: Other DNA sequences in this specimen translate into the identical CDR3. This chain connects TRBV6-5 to TRBJ2-7, with 10 bases fitting TRBD1. Germline lookup yields CDR1 MNHEY and CDR2 SVGAGI. The CDR3 has 13 residues. J was trimmed by 2 bases and V by 6 bases; bases with no gene match: 1. The CDR3 DNA follows: TGTGCCAGCAGAGGACAGGGGGCCTACGAGCAGTACTTC. Encoded protein: CASRGQGAYEQYF.

This chain joins TRBV5-1 and TRBJ2-3; TRBD2 agrees at 8 bases. The CDR3 extends over 15 amino acids. Unmatched junction bases numbered 4, after V lost 4 bases and J lost 0 bases. In germline, CDR1 is SGHRS, CDR2 YFSETQ. CDR3 loop: CASSVSGASTDTQYF. The CDR3 region has the DNA TGCGCCAGCAGCGTTAGCGGGGCTAGCACAGATACGCAGTATTTT.

This rearrangement joins TRBV18 to TRBJ2-5; 8 bases agree with TRBD1. After removal of 3 bases from V and 5 bases from J, the junction contained 11 bases not matched to a gene. In germline, CDR1 is KGHSH, CDR2 LQKENI. The CDR3 has 16 amino acids. The CDR3 here is CASSPLRQGKGETQYF. In nucleotides, the CDR3 is TGTGCCAGCTCACCTCTCCGACAGGGGAAGGGGGAGACCCAGTACTTC.

This CDR3 reads CASSTRPGRGGMNTEAFF. The CDR3 DNA reads TGTGCCAGTAGTACCCGGCCGGGGAGGGGCGGGATGAACACTGAAGCTTTCTTT. The J gene is TRBJ1-1, the V gene TRBV19; D is possibly TRBD1 (5 bases). Trimming removed 4 bases at V and 0 bases at J, with 21 bases between. The CDR3 runs to 18 residues. In germline, CDR1 is LNHDA, CDR2 SQIVND (reference sequence).

This chain connects TRBV19 to TRBJ1-1, with D perhaps TRBD1 (5 bases). The length of the CDR3 is 16 residues. CDR1 and CDR2 from the germline V gene are LNHDA and SQIVND (reference sequence). Deletions cut 9 bases from V and 3 bases from J, with 23 bases between. In nucleotides, the CDR3 is TGTGCCAGCCCTCCGCGGGGTTCGGGGGACTACACTGAAGCTTTCTTT. It is translated as CASPPRGSGDYTEAFF.

The chain carries TRBV11-2 and TRBJ1-1, with 8 bases that match TRBD1. V shed 9 bases and J 0 bases; nucleotides not matched to a gene: 12. Germline lookup yields CDR1 SGHAT and CDR2 FQNNGV. The CDR3 is made up of 16 amino acids. For the CDR3, the DNA is TGTGCCAGTATACAGGGGGGAGGTGTAATGAACACTGAAGCTTTCTTT. This codes for CASIQGGGVMNTEAFF.

Regarding this clone: At one end the junction does not follow the germline gene, possibly because of a read error. The chain combines TRBV27 with TRBJ1-2; no clear D gene. The CDR3 covers 14 residues. CDR1 is MNHEY, CDR2 SMNVEV, per germline (reference sequence). The chain's CDR3 is CASSFIGPNFGYTF. CDR3 DNA sequence: TGTGCCAGCAGTTTCATCGGACCAAACTTTGGCTACACCTTC.

V is TRBV28 and J is TRBJ1-2; D unclear. In germline, CDR1 is MDHEN, CDR2 SYDVKM. V gave up 5 bases and J gave up 4 bases, with 20 bases separating them. This CDR3 spans 16 amino acids. CDR3 DNA: TGTGCCAGCAGTCTAAGAACAAGGATCGGGCTCTATGGCTACACCTTC. Its translation: CASSLRTRIGLYGYTF.

The J gene is TRBJ1-2, the V gene TRBV7-9; D possibly corresponds to TRBD1 (5 bases). From germline, CDR1 is SEHNR and CDR2 FQNEAQ (reference sequence). V lost 4 bases to trimming and J lost 2 bases, with 20 bases between them. CDR3 length: 17 amino acids. In DNA, the CDR3 is TGTGCCAGCAGCTGGCCCTCTACGACGGGGACCAACTATGGCTACACCTTC. Protein: CASSWPSTTGTNYGYTF.

This chain uses TRBV27 with TRBJ1-5; 7 positions agree with TRBD1. The CDR3 sequence is 13 residues long. Trimming took 6 bases from V and 7 from J; bases not matched to a gene: 6. CDR1 and CDR2 (germline): MNHEY, SMNVEV (reference sequence). The DNA of the CDR3 is TGTGCCAGCAGACTACAGGGGAACCAGCCCCAGCATTTT. This gives the protein CASRLQGNQPQHF.

The J gene is TRBJ1-6, the V gene TRBV7-2; D ambiguous. The V and J ends lost 0 bases and 1 base respectively, with 7 bases between them. This CDR3 region has 16 residues. CDR1 is SGHTA, CDR2 FQGNSA, per germline. CDR3 residues: CASSLAQTSYNSPLHF. The CDR3 nucleotides read TGTGCCAGCAGCTTAGCTCAGACGTCCTATAATTCACCCCTCCACTTT.

V is TRBV10-3 and J is TRBJ1-6; D remains ambiguous. The V end lost 5 bases, the J end lost 7 bases, and 15 bases lay between the germline ends. The CDR3 spans 15 residues. CDR1 and CDR2 (germline): ENHRY, SYGVKD. The CDR3 DNA sequence: TGTGCCATCAGTCGCAACGCTCCCCCCAATTCACCCCTCCACTTT. Translating it yields CAISRNAPPNSPLHF.